This T cell receptor (beta chain) was sequenced for a study of T cell changes during pregnancy in multiple sclerosis. Profiled with immunoSEQ multiplex PCR; TCRdb holds only in-frame clones, not every one. This table holds tens of thousands of clones, 88% found once. This CDR3 comprises 16 residues. The V end lost 2 bases, the J end lost 1 base, and 13 bases lay between the germline ends. CDR1 is MNHEY and CDR2 is SMNVEV in the germline V gene (reference sequence). Here the sequenced sample was CD8+ T cells from peripheral blood mononuclear cells, taken after pregnancy. The V call is TRBV27, the J call TRBJ2-3; D gene uncertain. This receptor was identified in a female donor in good health, enrolled as a control in a pregnancy study. CDR3 protein: CASSLVGSIGTDTQYF. CDR3 in DNA: TGTGCCAGCAGTTTAGTCGGGTCAATCGGCACAGATACGCAGTATTTT.